This entry lists 20 T cell receptor beta chains sequenced from one sample in a study of blood T cell repertoires in COVID-19 (dated by TCRdb to 2018 to 2021). The library was produced with the immunoSEQ multiplex PCR assay. Held by TCRdb, this immuneACCESS table contains in-frame sequences only and omits some clones. Under half of the omission traces to an unresolved V gene where checked; the cause of the rest is unknown. This sample gives about 160,000 clones in total; around 82% of them show up just once. 5.5% to 7.5% of the sample belongs to the ten largest clones. Sequenced material: peripheral blood. These receptors all stem from a woman in her forties with COVID-19, enrolled during active disease.

This clone was seen a single time. This chain connects TRBV5-6 to TRBJ1-2; D might be TRBD1 (5 bases). V was pared by 1 base and J by 7 bases, with 23 bases between. Germline V gives CDR1 SGHDT, CDR2 YYEEEE. The CDR3 is 17 residues long. CDR3 protein: CASSLFGGGNKDLGYTF. In DNA form, the CDR3 reads TGTGCCAGCAGCTTGTTTGGGGGAGGGAATAAGGATCTTGGCTACACCTTC.

The V and J genes are TRBV3-1 (or the pseudogene TRBV3-2) and TRBJ1-2; D is undetermined. In germline, CDR1 is LGHDT, CDR2 YNNKEL (reference sequence). The CDR3 runs 12 residues. V was clipped by 2 bases and J by 3 bases, with 4 bases between them. In nucleotides, the CDR3 is TGTGCCAGCAGCCAACATTACTATGGCTACACCTTC. The encoded protein is CASSQHYYGYTF.

The CDR3, as DNA: TGTGCCAGCAGTTCCCCGGGACTAGCGGTGCACGAGCAGTACTTC. Translation: CASSSPGLAVHEQYF. The chain uses TRBV27 and TRBJ2-7, with 11 bases identical to TRBD2. V lost 4 bases to trimming and J lost 5 bases; unmatched junction nucleotides: 7. The CDR3 extends over 15 amino acids. Germline V gives CDR1 MNHEY, CDR2 SMNVEV (reference sequence).

The V and J genes are TRBV19 and TRBJ2-2; D not certain. The CDR3 has 16 amino acids. CDR1 and CDR2 from the germline V gene are LNHDA and SQIVND (reference sequence). With 7 bases removed from V and 4 bases from J, the gap between germline ends came to 19 bases. CDR3 nucleotide sequence: TGTGCCAGTAAGCCCGTCCCACCCCGTGGCACCGGGGAGCTGTTTTTT. Its protein is CASKPVPPRGTGELFF. The entire variable domain, with the rest obtained from reference TRBV19 and TRBJ2-2, is as follows: DGGITQSPKYLFRKEGQNVTLSCEQNLNHDAMYWYRQDPGQGLRLIYYSQIVNDFQKGDIAEGYSVSREKKESFPLTVTSAQKNPTAFYLCASKPVPPRGTGELFFGEGSRLTVL.

This clone turned up a few times. The rearrangement links TRBV29-1 to TRBJ2-7; 9 nucleotides align to TRBD2. The CDR3 contains 14 residues. The J segment lost 1 base and the V segment lost 6 bases, leaving 7 bases of the junction unmatched. Germline CDR1 SQVTM, CDR2 ANQGSEA. The chain's CDR3 is CSVILAGLSYEQYF. The CDR3 bases are TGCAGCGTCATTCTAGCGGGACTGTCCTACGAGCAGTACTTC.

The chain joins TRBV27 to TRBJ1-2; 7 positions match TRBD1. Germline values: CDR1 MNHEY, CDR2 SMNVEV (reference sequence). CDR3 length equals 15 residues. The V and J ends lost 6 bases and 6 bases, in that order; junction bases with no gene match: 13. The CDR3 reads CASRRGGAGYDGYTF. CDR3 sequence (DNA): TGTGCCAGCAGACGAGGGGGCGCCGGCTATGATGGCTACACCTTC.

The DNA of the CDR3 is TGTGCCTGGACCAACAGGGGGCGGATCGAGCAGTACTTC. It is translated as CAWTNRGRIEQYF. J is TRBJ2-7 and V is TRBV30, with 9 bases lining up with TRBD1. Unmatched junction bases numbered 7, after V lost 4 bases and J lost 6 bases. Looked up from germline, CDR1 is GTSNPN and CDR2 is SVGIG (reference sequence). This CDR3 has 13 amino acids.

The V call is TRBV6-1, the J call TRBJ1-2; possibly TRBD1 for D (6 bases). Trimming took 2 bases from V and 5 from J, leaving 6 bases between them. The CDR3 contains 12 residues. The germline V gene encodes CDR1 MNHNS and CDR2 SASEGT. CDR3 sequence reads: CASSETGYGYTF. The CDR3 nucleotides read TGTGCCAGCAGTGAAACAGGGTATGGCTACACCTTC.

The V gene is TRBV18, the J gene TRBJ2-7, with a tentative D call TRBD1 (5 bases). In germline, CDR1 is KGHSH, CDR2 LQKENI. This CDR3 comprises 14 residues. Trimming took 0 bases from V and 1 from J, leaving 7 bases between them. DNA for the CDR3: TGTGCCAGCTCACCACCGACAGCTTCCTACGAGCAGTACTTC. This sequence encodes CASSPPTASYEQYF.

The genes are TRBV5-1 and TRBJ1-1; D not resolved. Trimming shortened V by 2 bases and J by 5 bases, and 10 bases separated the two germline ends. There are 13 residues in the CDR3. CDR1 is SGHRS, CDR2 YFSETQ, per germline. CDR3 sequence (DNA): TGCGCCAGCAGCTTAACACCGCAAACTGAAGCTTTCTTT. Amino acids: CASSLTPQTEAFF.

The CDR3 sequence is CASSTTRARYNEQFF. The CDR3 DNA is TGTGCCAGCAGTACAACTAGGGCGCGCTACAATGAGCAGTTCTTC. The chain is built from TRBV2 and TRBJ2-1; maybe TRBD2 (5 bases). Germline V gives CDR1 SNHLY, CDR2 FYNNEI. CDR3 size: 15 residues. V was trimmed by 5 bases and J by 3 bases, leaving 14 bases between them.

CDR3 region: CAWSGGWPGELFF. The CDR3 nucleotides read TGTGCCTGGAGTGGAGGGTGGCCCGGGGAGCTGTTTTTT. The chain carries TRBV30 and TRBJ2-2; possibly TRBD2 for D (5 bases). V gave up 1 base and J gave up 6 bases, with 9 bases separating them. Germline assignment: CDR1 GTSNPN and CDR2 SVGIG (reference sequence). CDR3 length equals 13 residues.

The V gene is TRBV9, the J gene TRBJ2-7, with TRBD1 matching 7 bases. The CDR3 is made up of 14 amino acids. The germline V gene has CDR1 SGDLS and CDR2 YYNGEE. V shed 4 bases, J shed 1 base, and the junction held 5 bases outside the gene matches. This CDR3 reads CASSPTGSSYEQYV. The DNA for the CDR3 is TGTGCCAGCAGCCCGACAGGGTCTTCCTACGAGCAGTACGTC.

The gene calls are TRBV9 and TRBJ2-7; 7 positions match TRBD1. Germline V gene sequence: CDR1 SGDLS, CDR2 YYNGEE. Trimming cost V 3 bases and J 3 bases; bases outside gene matches: 9. The CDR3 consists of 15 residues. In nucleotides, the CDR3 is TGTGCCAGCAGCGCCGATATCACAGGGGTCTACGAGCAGTACTTC. It codes for CASSADITGVYEQYF.

This clone was observed once. This chain connects TRBV28 to TRBJ1-4; 10 nucleotides align to TRBD1. Germline V CDR1 and CDR2: MDHEN, SYDVKM. The V gene end was trimmed by 7 bases and the J gene end by 7 bases; junction bases not matched to a gene: 9. The CDR3 covers 15 residues. The CDR3 DNA reads as TGTGCCAGCACCCTGGGACAGGGGTTTTCTGAAAAACTGTTTTTT. Translating gives CASTLGQGFSEKLFF.

The J gene is TRBJ1-2, the V gene TRBV18; a possible D gene is TRBD1 (6 bases). The CDR3 has 16 residues. Per the germline V gene, CDR1 is KGHSH and CDR2 is LQKENI. V was trimmed by 2 bases and J by 0 bases, leaving 13 bases between them. The CDR3 coding sequence is TGTGCCAGCTCACCATCAGAATGGACAGCTAACTATGGCTACACCTTC. Protein sequence: CASSPSEWTANYGYTF.

CDR3 sequence reads: CSARTGVDTQYF. The CDR3 DNA reads TGCAGCGCTAGGACAGGGGTAGATACGCAGTATTTT. The J gene is TRBJ2-3, the V gene TRBV29-1; 9 bases line up with TRBD1. This CDR3 comprises 12 residues. The junction had 4 bases not matched to a gene; V was cut back by 7 bases and J by 5 bases. Germline-derived CDR1 and CDR2 are SQVTM and ANQGSEA.

The chain combines TRBV6-5 with TRBJ1-2; D is undetermined. In germline, CDR1 is MNHEY, CDR2 SVGAGI. V was clipped by 8 bases and J by 0 bases, with 13 bases between them. This CDR3 spans 14 amino acids. CDR3 nucleotides: TGTGCCAGCTGGGCCCCGCCGTCTAACTATGGCTACACCTTC. As protein: CASWAPPSNYGYTF.

The chain is built from TRBV19 and TRBJ2-5; TRBD2 aligns across 11 bases. The germline V gene encodes CDR1 LNHDA and CDR2 SQIVND (reference sequence). The junction had 8 bases not matched to a gene; V was cut back by 3 bases and J by 5 bases. The CDR3 consists of 16 residues. The CDR3 DNA follows: TGTGCCAGTAGTATTTTGGGGCTAGCGGGGGGTGAGACCCAGTACTTC. Encoded protein: CASSILGLAGGETQYF.

In its sample, this clone was seen once. The V gene is TRBV11-2, the J gene TRBJ1-6; D unclear. The CDR3 is 15 residues long. The V and J ends lost 5 bases and 9 bases respectively, with 17 bases between them. The germline V gene encodes CDR1 SGHAT and CDR2 FQNNGV. CDR3 region: CASSPFGSLFSPLHF. CDR3 sequence (DNA): TGTGCCAGCAGCCCTTTCGGGTCCTTATTTTCACCCCTCCACTTT.